This TCR beta chain was recovered during a study of cytomegalovirus exposure and HLA in healthy donors. Study background: Researchers previously reported finding some 110 million unique TCR beta sequences from roughly 200 million T cells.

In the PCR, 60 Vbeta and 13 Jbeta primers were used. TCRdb's copy holds only in-frame clones and misses some; the assay was immunoSEQ multiplex PCR. The table has over 150,000 clones, 75% seen once; the top ten hold over 1.1%. The CDR3 contains 16 residues. V lost 6 bases, J lost 0 bases, and 7 bases stayed unmatched. Germline lookup yields CDR1 MDHEN and CDR2 SYDVKM. This clone has a handful of counts. Its matching antigen is unknown. Study-wide results and caveats: The presence/absence work took it that sequencing depth was about the same across donors. Later analysis showed most CMV-associated TCR beta chains appearing HLA-restricted.

The rearrangement joins TRBV28 to TRBJ2-1; the match to TRBD2 covers 8 bases. What was sequenced was PBMCs. The receptor was derived from a man between 18 and 35 years old in good health and CMV-seronegative. CDR3 coding DNA: TGTGCCAGCAGGCTTAAAAGCGGGAGCTCCTACAATGAGCAGTTCTTC. Translated: CASRLKSGSSYNEQFF.